The rows below give T cell receptor beta chains drawn from one sample of a study of cytomegalovirus exposure and HLA in healthy donors. TCRdb's table, derived via immunoSEQ multiplex PCR, lists solely in-frame clones and lacks some. The sample includes over 150,000 clones, about 86% seen only once; the top ten take approximately 2%. Sequenced material: PBMCs. The source is a human donor in good health. Both conserved end residues are part of each CDR3. Each record gives: D gene, J gene, clone size, V gene, CDR3 protein, CDR3 DNA. A D gene is named only where the DNA matches it firmly. Only some rows state a clone size, as once, few, many or a class for expanded clones.

NA TRBJ1-1 NA TRBV7-9 CASSLVSGTEAFF TGTGCCAGCAGCCTAGTGAGCGGCACTGAAGCTTTCTTT
NA TRBJ2-7 NA TRBV28 CASSPNYEQYF TGTGCCAGCAGTCCAAACTACGAGCAGTACTTC
NA TRBJ2-7 NA TRBV25-1 CASRDQRGGLSHEQYF TGTGCCAGCAGGGACCAGAGAGGTGGACTCTCACACGAGCAGTACTTC
TRBD1 TRBJ1-5 NA TRBV7-2 CASSLAGTGTQPQHF TGTGCCAGCAGCTTAGCCGGGACAGGGACTCAGCCCCAGCATTTT
NA TRBJ1-2 NA TRBV27 CASSSRQVGVVVGGYTF TGTGCCAGCAGTTCGCGACAGGTTGGGGTAGTAGTAGGTGGCTACACCTTC
NA TRBJ2-5 NA TRBV19 CASSMASPTIQETQYF TGTGCCAGTAGTATGGCTAGCCCCACCATTCAAGAGACCCAGTACTTC
TRBD2 TRBJ2-1 NA TRBV9 CASSSPVAGGHNEQFF TGTGCCAGCAGCTCCCCTGTTGCGGGGGGTCACAATGAGCAGTTCTTC
NA TRBJ2-5 NA TRBV7-8 CASSPRETQYF TGTGCCAGCAGCCCTCGGGAGACCCAGTACTTC
NA TRBJ1-1 NA TRBV5-6 CASSSDSRVTEAFF TGTGCCAGCAGCTCGGACAGTAGGGTCACTGAAGCTTTCTTT
NA TRBJ2-1 NA TRBV5-6 CASSLSQGSSYNEQFF TGTGCCAGCAGCTTGTCTCAGGGGAGCTCCTACAATGAGCAGTTCTTC
NA TRBJ1-2 once TRBV9 CASSVGSGYTF TGTGCCAGCAGCGTTGGGAGTGGCTACACCTTC
NA TRBJ2-5 NA TRBV7-2 CASSSLGEATRGYF TGTGCCAGCAGCTCCTTAGGCGAGGCGACTCGTGGGTACTTC
NA TRBJ1-6 NA TRBV15 CATSRARSYNSPLHF TGTGCCACCAGCAGAGCACGGTCCTATAATTCACCCCTCCACTTT
NA TRBJ2-5 once TRBV6-5 CASGRDTQETQYF TGTGCCAGCGGCCGGGACACCCAAGAGACCCAGTACTTC
TRBD2 TRBJ2-5 NA TRBV7-6 CASSFRTSGGAGSETQYF TGTGCCAGCAGCTTCCGGACTAGCGGGGGGGCCGGGTCTGAGACCCAGTACTTC
NA TRBJ2-7 NA TRBV28 CASSLVREAKGNF TGTGCCAGCAGCCTGGTGAGGGAGGCGAAAGGGAACTTC
TRBD1 TRBJ1-4 NA TRBV5-1 CASSSRQGSSEKLFF TGCGCCAGCAGCAGTAGACAGGGATCGAGTGAAAAACTGTTTTTT
TRBD1 TRBJ2-7 few TRBV6-5 CASSYSGTGEGEQYF TGTGCCAGCAGTTACTCGGGGACAGGGGAAGGCGAGCAGTACTTC
NA TRBJ1-5 NA TRBV19 CASSIRNRGNQPQHF TGTGCCAGTAGTATAAGGAACAGGGGCAATCAGCCCCAGCATTTT
NA TRBJ2-7 once TRBV28 CASKDSNSYEQYF TGTGCCAGCAAGGACAGCAACTCCTACGAGCAGTACTTC
NA TRBJ1-3 NA TRBV7-9 CAFWEESSGNTIYF TGTGCTTTTTGGGAGGAATCCTCTGGAAACACCATATATTTT
TRBD1 TRBJ2-1 once TRBV7-9 CASSPGQGYSDEQFF TGTGCCAGCAGCCCCGGACAGGGGTATAGCGATGAGCAGTTCTTC
TRBD1 TRBJ2-2 NA TRBV27 CASSRRTGANTGELFF TGTGCCAGCAGTCGGCGGACAGGGGCGAACACCGGGGAGCTGTTTTTT
NA TRBJ2-1 NA TRBV5-1 CASRPSPPYNEQFF TGCGCCAGCCGTCCCTCCCCCCCGTACAATGAGCAGTTCTTC
TRBD1 TRBJ2-7 NA TRBV15 CATSTKRQGAGEQYF TGTGCCACCAGCACGAAAAGACAGGGGGCGGGAGAGCAGTACTTC
TRBD2 TRBJ2-2 NA TRBV2 CARGLAGTGELFF TGTGCCAGGGGACTAGCTGGCACCGGGGAGCTGTTTTTT
NA TRBJ2-1 NA TRBV5-1 CASSLRGQSSYNEQFF TGCGCCAGCAGCTTAAGGGGTCAGAGCTCCTACAATGAGCAGTTCTTC
TRBD2 TRBJ2-7 NA TRBV27 CASSLMLAGGGEQYF TGTGCCAGCAGTTTAATGCTAGCGGGAGGCGGGGAGCAGTACTTC
TRBD2 TRBJ2-1 NA TRBV4-1 CASSQRGGRGGDNEQFF TGCGCCAGCAGCCAACGCGGGGGACGGGGCGGGGACAATGAGCAGTTCTTC
TRBD1 TRBJ2-7 NA TRBV7-2 CASSLGGTALSYEQYF TGTGCCAGCAGCTTAGGGGGGACAGCTCTTTCCTACGAGCAGTACTTC
TRBD1 TRBJ1-2 NA TRBV19 CASSNIRQGPGGYTF TGTGCCAGTAGTAACATCCGACAGGGGCCCGGCGGCTACACCTTC
TRBD1 TRBJ1-2 NA TRBV6-1 CASSSGQGLNYGYTF TGTGCCAGCAGCTCGGGACAGGGCCTTAACTATGGCTACACCTTC
TRBD2 TRBJ2-1 NA TRBV10-3 CAITAASGATYNEQFF TGTGCCATCACCGCTGCTAGCGGTGCTACCTACAATGAGCAGTTCTTC
TRBD1 TRBJ1-4 NA TRBV28 CASSQQGIDEKLFF TGTGCCAGCAGTCAACAGGGGATAGATGAAAAACTGTTTTTT
NA TRBJ2-7 NA TRBV4-2 CASSARLDEQYF TGTGCCAGCAGCGCCCGACTGGACGAGCAGTACTTC
NA TRBJ2-2 once TRBV2 CASREQSNTGELFF TGTGCCAGCCGAGAACAGTCGAACACCGGGGAGCTGTTTTTT
TRBD1 TRBJ1-4 NA TRBV5-4 CASSAQGGPGEKLFF TGTGCCAGCAGCGCACAGGGGGGTCCAGGGGAAAAACTGTTTTTT
NA TRBJ1-2 NA TRBV4-1 CASSPRGVANYGYTF TGCGCCAGCAGCCCCCGGGGAGTAGCTAACTATGGCTACACCTTC
NA TRBJ1-1 NA TRBV5-4 CASSLDRDKVTEAFF TGTGCCAGCAGCTTGGACCGGGACAAAGTAACTGAAGCTTTCTTT
NA TRBJ2-1 NA TRBV13 CASSSSSTSDSYNEQFF TGTGCCAGCAGCTCCTCCTCTACTAGTGACTCCTACAATGAGCAGTTCTTC
NA TRBJ2-7 NA TRBV6-1 CASSGGETGEQYF TGTGCCAGCAGTGGGGGAGAGACTGGCGAGCAGTACTTC
TRBD1 TRBJ1-1 NA TRBV6-6 CASSYGEGARKAFF TGTGCCAGCAGTTACGGAGAGGGGGCTAGGAAAGCTTTCTTT
NA TRBJ1-1 NA TRBV5-4 CASRYRGGGTEAFF TGTGCCAGCCGCTACCGCGGGGGCGGAACTGAAGCTTTCTTT
TRBD2 TRBJ2-1 few TRBV4-2 CASSQEWTSGNNEQFF TGTGCCAGCAGCCAAGAATGGACTAGCGGGAACAATGAGCAGTTCTTC
NA TRBJ1-4 NA TRBV15 CATSRGGQGIATEGLFF TGTGCCACCAGCAGAGGGGGGCAGGGGATCGCCACTGAGGGACTGTTTTTT
NA TRBJ2-1 NA TRBV9 CASSVPGHDKASEYNEQFF TGTGCCAGCAGCGTACCGGGACATGATAAGGCTTCGGAATACAATGAGCAGTTCTTC
TRBD2 TRBJ2-3 NA TRBV18 CASSPETSGRVVGDTQYF TGTGCCAGCTCACCGGAGACTAGCGGGAGGGTTGTCGGAGATACGCAGTATTTT
NA TRBJ1-2 NA TRBV19 CASSPGQTRYGYTF TGTGCCAGTAGCCCGGGACAAACTCGCTATGGCTACACCTTC
NA TRBJ2-1 NA TRBV5-1 CASSLASTYNEQFF TGCGCCAGCAGCTTGGCCTCAACATACAATGAGCAGTTCTTC
NA TRBJ2-5 few TRBV20-1 CSATFQETQYF TGCAGTGCTACCTTCCAAGAGACCCAGTACTTC
NA TRBJ1-1 NA TRBV15 CATSRDAAGNTEAFF TGTGCCACCAGCAGAGATGCGGCAGGGAATACTGAAGCTTTCTTT
NA TRBJ2-7 NA TRBV5-1 CASSLVGVGEQYF TGCGCCAGCAGCTTGGTGGGAGTTGGTGAGCAGTACTTC
TRBD1 TRBJ2-7 NA TRBV28 CASSGTVYEQYF TGTGCCAGCAGCGGGACAGTCTACGAGCAGTACTTC
TRBD1 TRBJ2-6 few TRBV4-2 CASSQTGFSGANVLTF TGTGCCAGCAGCCAGACAGGGTTTTCTGGGGCCAACGTCCTGACTTTC
NA TRBJ2-2 NA TRBV30 CAWSVVGGRFELFF TGTGCCTGGAGTGTAGTAGGGGGAAGGTTCGAGCTGTTTTTT
NA TRBJ2-1 few TRBV2 CASRGGLLQFF TGTGCCAGCAGGGGAGGACTATTGCAGTTCTTC
TRBD1 TRBJ1-1 NA TRBV11-2 CASSFGRTGGAFF TGTGCCAGCAGCTTTGGGCGAACAGGGGGAGCTTTCTTT
NA TRBJ1-5 NA TRBV4-3 CASSQDRGYNQPQHF TGCGCCAGCAGCCAAGATCGGGGGTACAATCAGCCCCAGCATTTT
TRBD1 TRBJ1-1 NA TRBV7-9 CASSLSRGEGADTEAFF TGTGCCAGCAGCTTATCACGGGGAGAGGGGGCCGACACTGAAGCTTTCTTT
TRBD2 TRBJ2-2 NA TRBV30 CAWTPSRTSGRTGELFF TGTGCCTGGACCCCATCCCGGACTAGCGGGAGGACCGGGGAGCTGTTTTTT